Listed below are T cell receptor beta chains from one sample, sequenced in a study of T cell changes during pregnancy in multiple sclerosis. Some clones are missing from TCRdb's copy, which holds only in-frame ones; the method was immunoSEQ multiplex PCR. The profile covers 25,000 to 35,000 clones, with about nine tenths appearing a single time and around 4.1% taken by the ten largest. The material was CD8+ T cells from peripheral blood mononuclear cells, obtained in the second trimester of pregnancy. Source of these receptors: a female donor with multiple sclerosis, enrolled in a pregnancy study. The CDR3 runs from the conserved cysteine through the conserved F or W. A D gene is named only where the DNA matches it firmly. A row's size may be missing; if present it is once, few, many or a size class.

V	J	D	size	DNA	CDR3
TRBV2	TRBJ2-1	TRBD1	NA	TGTGCCAGCAAAGAGACAGGGTTCTCCTACAATGAGCAGTTCTTC	CASKETGFSYNEQFF
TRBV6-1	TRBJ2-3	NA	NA	TGTGCCAGCAGTGAACCCCATGCTAGCGAGGGTTATGAAGATACGCAGTATTTT	CASSEPHASEGYEDTQYF
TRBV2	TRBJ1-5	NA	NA	TGTGCCAGCAGTGGGTACAGGCATAGCAATCAGCCCCAGCATTTT	CASSGYRHSNQPQHF
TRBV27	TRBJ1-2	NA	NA	TGTGCCAGCAGTTCCGACGTAGGAGCCTATGGCTACACCTTC	CASSSDVGAYGYTF
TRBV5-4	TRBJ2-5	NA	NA	TGTGCCAGCAGCTTGCCCGCGGGTCCGACGTTCCCCCCATCATGGGAGACCCAGTACTTC	CASSLPAGPTFPPSWETQYF
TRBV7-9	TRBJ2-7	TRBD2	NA	TGTGCCAGCAGCCCTACTAGCGGCCATAGGCCTTACGAGCAGTACTTC	CASSPTSGHRPYEQYF
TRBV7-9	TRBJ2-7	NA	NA	TGTGCCAGCAGCTTTGAAGGGGTTTACGAATTAAGTTACGAGCAGTACTTC	CASSFEGVYELSYEQYF
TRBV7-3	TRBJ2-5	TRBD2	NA	TGTGCCAGCAGCTCCTCCTCAGGACTAGCGTCAGTAGGGACCCAGTACTTC	CASSSSSGLASVGTQYF
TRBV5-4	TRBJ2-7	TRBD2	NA	TGTGCCAGCAGCTTGGGACTAGCGGGAGGTTACGAGCAGTACTTC	CASSLGLAGGYEQYF
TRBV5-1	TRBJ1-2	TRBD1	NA	TGCGCCAGCAGCTACCACAGGGGGGGAGGCTATGGCTACACCTTC	CASSYHRGGGYGYTF
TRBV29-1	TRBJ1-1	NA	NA	TGCAGCGTTGCGAGGAACACTGAAGCTTTCTTT	CSVARNTEAFF
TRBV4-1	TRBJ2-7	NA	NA	TGCGCCAGCAGCCCCAACAACTACGAGCAGTACTTC	CASSPNNYEQYF
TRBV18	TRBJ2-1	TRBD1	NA	TGTGCCAGCTCGACCGGGACAGGGGAGTCAAATGAGCAGTTCTTC	CASSTGTGESNEQFF
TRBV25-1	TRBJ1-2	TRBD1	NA	TGTGCCAGCAGTGATCGATTTGAGGGGGCGAAGGACGGCTACACCTTC	CASSDRFEGAKDGYTF
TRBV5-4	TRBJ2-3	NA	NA	TGTGCCAGCAGCTACTACTTCGGACAGACAACTAGCACAGATACGCAGTATTTT	CASSYYFGQTTSTDTQYF
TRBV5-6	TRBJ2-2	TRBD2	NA	TGTGCCAGCAGCTTAACTAGCGCCGGGGAGCTGTTTTTT	CASSLTSAGELFF
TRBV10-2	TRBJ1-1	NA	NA	TGCGCCAGCAGTGAGTCGTCGTCTAACACTGAAGCTTTCTTT	CASSESSSNTEAFF
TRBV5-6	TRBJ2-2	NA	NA	TGTGCCAGCAGCTTTCTCACTGACGGGGTCGGGGAGCTGTTTTTT	CASSFLTDGVGELFF
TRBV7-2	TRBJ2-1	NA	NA	TGTGCCAGCAGCTTAGAGCTCACGCAGTTCTTC	CASSLELTQFF
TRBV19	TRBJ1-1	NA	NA	TGTGCCAGTAGTATAGCCTCCGGTGAAGCTTTCTTT	CASSIASGEAFF
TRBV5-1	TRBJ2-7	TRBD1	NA	TGCGCCAGCAGCTATGGGACAGGGGGCTCCTACGAGCAGTACTTC	CASSYGTGGSYEQYF
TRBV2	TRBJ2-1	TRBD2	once	TGTGCCAGCAGTGGGACTAGCGGGACCCCCTACAATGAGCAGTTCTTC	CASSGTSGTPYNEQFF
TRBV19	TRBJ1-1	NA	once	TGTGCCAGTAGTATGGAACAGGGCTACACTGAAGCTTTCTTT	CASSMEQGYTEAFF
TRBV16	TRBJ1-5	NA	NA	TGTGCCAGCAGCCTTGGGGCAGGGGAAGATCAGCCCCAGCATTTT	CASSLGAGEDQPQHF
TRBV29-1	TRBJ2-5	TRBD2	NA	TGCAGCGGAGGGGCTAGCGGGAGCCAAGAGACCCAGTACTTC	CSGGASGSQETQYF
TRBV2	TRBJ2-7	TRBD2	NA	TGTGCCAGCAGTGATTCTAGCGGGAGTTACGAGCAGTACTTC	CASSDSSGSYEQYF
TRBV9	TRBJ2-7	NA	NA	TGTGCCAGCAGCTCTGGGACGGGACATTACGAGCAGTACTTC	CASSSGTGHYEQYF
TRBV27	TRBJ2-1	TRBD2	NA	TGTGCCAGCAGTCTAGCGGGGAGCTCCTACAATGAGCAGTTCTTC	CASSLAGSSYNEQFF
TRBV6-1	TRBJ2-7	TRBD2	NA	TGTGCCAGCAGTGAACTAGCGGGAGAGGAGGACGAGCAGTACTTC	CASSELAGEEDEQYF
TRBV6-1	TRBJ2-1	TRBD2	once	TGTGCCAGCAGTGAATGGCGGGAGCCCCCCAATGAGCAGTTCTTC	CASSEWREPPNEQFF
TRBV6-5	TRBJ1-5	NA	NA	TGTGCCAGCAGTGACAGTCTCGATCAGCCCCAGCATTTT	CASSDSLDQPQHF
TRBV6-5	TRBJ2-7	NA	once	TGTGCCAGCAGTTATGGCGAGGACTACGAGCAGTACTTC	CASSYGEDYEQYF
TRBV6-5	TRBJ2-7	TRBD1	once	TGTGCCAGCAGTTACTCGACACGGACAGGTCCGTACGAGCAGTACTTC	CASSYSTRTGPYEQYF
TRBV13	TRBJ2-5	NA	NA	TGTGCCAGCAGCCCCCTCGCGTACCAAGAGACCCAGTACTTC	CASSPLAYQETQYF
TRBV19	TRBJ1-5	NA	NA	TGTGCCAGTACCGTGACCGGGACACTAGATCAGCCCCAGCATTTT	CASTVTGTLDQPQHF
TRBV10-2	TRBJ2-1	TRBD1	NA	TGCGCCAGCAGTGAGTCTTTGCTTAGGACAGGGAATAATGAGCAGTTCTTC	CASSESLLRTGNNEQFF
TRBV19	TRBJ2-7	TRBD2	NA	TGTGCCAGCCGGGACGGGGGGGAGCAGTACTTC	CASRDGGEQYF
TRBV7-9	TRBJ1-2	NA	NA	TGTGCCAGCAGCGGTACAGAGAACTATGGCTACACCTTC	CASSGTENYGYTF
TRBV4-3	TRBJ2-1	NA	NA	TGCGCCAGCAGCCTTGGTACCGGGGAGAGGATTTTGAATGGGCAGTTCTTC	CASSLGTGERILNGQFF
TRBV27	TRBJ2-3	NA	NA	TGTGCCAGCAGTTTAATTGGGGGGGATACGCAGTATTTT	CASSLIGGDTQYF
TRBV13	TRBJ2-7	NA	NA	TGTGCCAGCAGCCATCGGGACACCACCTACGAGCAGTACTTC	CASSHRDTTYEQYF
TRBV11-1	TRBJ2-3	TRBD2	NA	TGTGCCAGCAGCCAACCGACTAGCGGCCGTCGCGATACGCAGTATTTT	CASSQPTSGRRDTQYF
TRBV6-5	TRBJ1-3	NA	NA	TGTGCCAGTACTCCAGACAGTCTCTCTGGAAACACCATATATTTT	CASTPDSLSGNTIYF
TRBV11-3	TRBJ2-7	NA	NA	TGTGCCAGCAGCCCCCGTCGTGCGGGGCAGGGAGAGGCCTACGAGCAGTACTTC	CASSPRRAGQGEAYEQYF
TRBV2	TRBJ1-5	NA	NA	TGTGCCAGCAGTTTGTTACAAGGGGTAGGGGGTAATCAGCCCCAGCATTTT	CASSLLQGVGGNQPQHF
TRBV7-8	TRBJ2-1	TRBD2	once	TGTGCCAGCACCGTGACTAGCGGGTTCTACAATGAGCAGTTCTTC	CASTVTSGFYNEQFF
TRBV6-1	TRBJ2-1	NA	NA	TGTGCCAGCAGTGATCCAGCGGAAAGCTCCTACAATGAGCAGTTCTTC	CASSDPAESSYNEQFF
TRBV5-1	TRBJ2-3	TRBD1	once	TGCGCCAGCAGCTCCCTGAACCGGGACAGTTTTTTAGATACGCAGTATTTT	CASSSLNRDSFLDTQYF
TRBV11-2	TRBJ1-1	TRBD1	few	TGTGCCAGCAGCTTGTGGCCCCGGACAGGAAAGGGGGGCACTGAAGCTTTCTTT	CASSLWPRTGKGGTEAFF
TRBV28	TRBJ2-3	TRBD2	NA	TGTGCCAGCGAAACGGGGCGGGGACTAGCGGGAGAAGGCACAGATACGCAGTATTTT	CASETGRGLAGEGTDTQYF
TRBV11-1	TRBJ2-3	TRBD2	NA	TGTGCCAGCAGCAGGAACATAGCGGGAGGGGAGTACACAGATACGCAGTATTTT	CASSRNIAGGEYTDTQYF
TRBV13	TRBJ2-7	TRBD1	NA	TGTGCCAGCAGCCTCACCGGACAGGGTTTCTACGAGCAGTACTTC	CASSLTGQGFYEQYF
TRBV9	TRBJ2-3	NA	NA	TGTGCCAGCAGCGTCGGGGGTGGTGCAGATACGCAGTATTTT	CASSVGGGADTQYF
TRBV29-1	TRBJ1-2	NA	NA	TGCAGCGTTGACAGGGGTAACTATGGCTACACCTTC	CSVDRGNYGYTF
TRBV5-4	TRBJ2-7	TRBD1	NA	TGTGCCAGCAGCTTGGGAGACAGGGACTACGAGCAGTACTTC	CASSLGDRDYEQYF
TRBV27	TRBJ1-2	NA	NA	TGTGCCAGCAGTTTCTCGGTGGAGGGTGGAAACTATGGCTACACCTTC	CASSFSVEGGNYGYTF
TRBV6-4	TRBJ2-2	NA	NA	TGTGCCAGCAGTGACTCGGAGACCGGGGAGCTGTTTTTT	CASSDSETGELFF
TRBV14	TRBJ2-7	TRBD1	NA	TGTGCCAGCAGCGAATGTCGGACAGGGTGTCCCTACGAGCAGTACTTC	CASSECRTGCPYEQYF
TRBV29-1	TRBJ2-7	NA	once	TGCAGCGTTGAGACCTTCAGGACAGAGGCCTACGAGCAGTACTTC	CSVETFRTEAYEQYF